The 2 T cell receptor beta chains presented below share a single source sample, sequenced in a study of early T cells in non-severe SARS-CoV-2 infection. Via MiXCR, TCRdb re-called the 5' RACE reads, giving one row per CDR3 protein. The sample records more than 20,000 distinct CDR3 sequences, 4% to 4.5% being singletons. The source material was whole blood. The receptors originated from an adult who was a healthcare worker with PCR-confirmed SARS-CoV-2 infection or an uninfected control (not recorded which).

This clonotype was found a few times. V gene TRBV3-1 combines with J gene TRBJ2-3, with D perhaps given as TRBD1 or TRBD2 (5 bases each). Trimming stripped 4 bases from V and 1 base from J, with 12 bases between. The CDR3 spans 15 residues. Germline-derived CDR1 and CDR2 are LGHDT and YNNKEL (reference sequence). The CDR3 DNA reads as TGTGCCAGCAGCCGGTGGGACCTTCGCACAGATACGCAGTATTTT. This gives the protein CASSRWDLRTDTQYF.

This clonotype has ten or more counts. In DNA form, the CDR3 reads TGTGCCAGCAGCCGGACTAGCGGGGAATTCGCCGGGGAGCTGTTTTTT. Translation gives CASSRTSGEFAGELFF. The J gene is TRBJ2-2, the V gene TRBV7-8, with 12 bases that match TRBD2. Unmatched junction bases numbered 7, after V lost 5 bases and J lost 6 bases. The CDR3 has 16 amino acids. Germline V CDR1 and CDR2: SGHVS, FQNEAQ.